Listed below are T cell receptor beta chains from one sample, sequenced in a study of blood T cell repertoires in COVID-19. TCRdb's table, derived via immunoSEQ multiplex PCR, lists solely in-frame clones and lacks some. The sample records about 190,000 clones, around 79% being singletons. Sequenced sample: peripheral blood. The receptors were sampled from a woman in her forties or fifties with acute or convalescent COVID-19. The CDR3 runs from the conserved cysteine through the conserved F or W.

TRBV9	CASTGFGYGYTF
TRBV19	CASSITGTPARYTF
TRBV10-3	CAIGAGANPYEQYF
TRBV20-1	CSASRSGRVHEQYF
TRBV7-9	CASSEAGGGTDTQYF
TRBV15	CATSRGGGGPTYEQYF
TRBV18	CASSPPSSNEQYF
TRBV4-3	CASSRGGRGAGNTIYF
TRBV10-1	CAAGSYNEQFF
TRBV6-1	CASSERGSGRYEQYF
TRBV5-1	CASSLRPGFEAFF
TRBV6-2/TRBV6-3	CASSYSTVQGSYEQYF
TRBV7-9	CASSPSGGSRETQYF
TRBV19	CASSRGTENQPQHF
TRBV2	CASRHMTSGLSSYNEQFF
TRBV11-3	CASSVLGASGSSYNEQFF
TRBV4-1	CASRPPGQGTGELFF
TRBV28	CASSFPLGQGVGYGYTF
TRBV29-1	CSGRTDNEKLFF
TRBV7-2	CASAGGEQFF
TRBV6-5	CASNRDRANQPQHF
TRBV27	CASSPDKFSRGYTF
TRBV7-6	CASSSRQLDYEQYF
TRBV5-5	CASSLSQGWTSGANVLTF
TRBV12-3/TRBV12-4	CASTDQGTQYF
TRBV13	CASSVTGGAGETQYF
TRBV7-2	CASSLSTSGGQETQYF
TRBV7-2	CASSPLGNYGYTF
TRBV5-4	CASSEYRFSGGRVGGELFF
TRBV5-1	CASSLSWARGSTDTQYF
TRBV7-2	CASSPSGGPLEQYF
TRBV7-8	CASSSRTSGGDTQYF
TRBV28	CASRQGGDQETQYF
TRBV5-6	CASSLAKDIGRVYNQPQHF
TRBV5-1	CASSLSRQPNSPLHF